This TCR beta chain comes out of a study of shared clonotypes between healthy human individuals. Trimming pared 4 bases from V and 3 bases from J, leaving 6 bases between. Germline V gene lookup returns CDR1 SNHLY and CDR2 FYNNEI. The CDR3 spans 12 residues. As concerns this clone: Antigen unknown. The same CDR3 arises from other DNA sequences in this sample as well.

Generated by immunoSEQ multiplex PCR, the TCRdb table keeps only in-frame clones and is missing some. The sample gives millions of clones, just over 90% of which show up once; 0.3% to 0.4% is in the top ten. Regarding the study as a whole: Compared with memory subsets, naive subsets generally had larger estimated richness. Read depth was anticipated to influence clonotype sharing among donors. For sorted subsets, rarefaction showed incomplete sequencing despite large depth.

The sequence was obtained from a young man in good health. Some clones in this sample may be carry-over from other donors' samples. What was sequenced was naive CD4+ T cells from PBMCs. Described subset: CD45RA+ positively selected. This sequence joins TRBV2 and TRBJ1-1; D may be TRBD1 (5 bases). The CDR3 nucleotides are TGTGCCAGCAGTGGGGGGTACACTGAAGCTTTCTTT. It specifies CASSGGYTEAFF.